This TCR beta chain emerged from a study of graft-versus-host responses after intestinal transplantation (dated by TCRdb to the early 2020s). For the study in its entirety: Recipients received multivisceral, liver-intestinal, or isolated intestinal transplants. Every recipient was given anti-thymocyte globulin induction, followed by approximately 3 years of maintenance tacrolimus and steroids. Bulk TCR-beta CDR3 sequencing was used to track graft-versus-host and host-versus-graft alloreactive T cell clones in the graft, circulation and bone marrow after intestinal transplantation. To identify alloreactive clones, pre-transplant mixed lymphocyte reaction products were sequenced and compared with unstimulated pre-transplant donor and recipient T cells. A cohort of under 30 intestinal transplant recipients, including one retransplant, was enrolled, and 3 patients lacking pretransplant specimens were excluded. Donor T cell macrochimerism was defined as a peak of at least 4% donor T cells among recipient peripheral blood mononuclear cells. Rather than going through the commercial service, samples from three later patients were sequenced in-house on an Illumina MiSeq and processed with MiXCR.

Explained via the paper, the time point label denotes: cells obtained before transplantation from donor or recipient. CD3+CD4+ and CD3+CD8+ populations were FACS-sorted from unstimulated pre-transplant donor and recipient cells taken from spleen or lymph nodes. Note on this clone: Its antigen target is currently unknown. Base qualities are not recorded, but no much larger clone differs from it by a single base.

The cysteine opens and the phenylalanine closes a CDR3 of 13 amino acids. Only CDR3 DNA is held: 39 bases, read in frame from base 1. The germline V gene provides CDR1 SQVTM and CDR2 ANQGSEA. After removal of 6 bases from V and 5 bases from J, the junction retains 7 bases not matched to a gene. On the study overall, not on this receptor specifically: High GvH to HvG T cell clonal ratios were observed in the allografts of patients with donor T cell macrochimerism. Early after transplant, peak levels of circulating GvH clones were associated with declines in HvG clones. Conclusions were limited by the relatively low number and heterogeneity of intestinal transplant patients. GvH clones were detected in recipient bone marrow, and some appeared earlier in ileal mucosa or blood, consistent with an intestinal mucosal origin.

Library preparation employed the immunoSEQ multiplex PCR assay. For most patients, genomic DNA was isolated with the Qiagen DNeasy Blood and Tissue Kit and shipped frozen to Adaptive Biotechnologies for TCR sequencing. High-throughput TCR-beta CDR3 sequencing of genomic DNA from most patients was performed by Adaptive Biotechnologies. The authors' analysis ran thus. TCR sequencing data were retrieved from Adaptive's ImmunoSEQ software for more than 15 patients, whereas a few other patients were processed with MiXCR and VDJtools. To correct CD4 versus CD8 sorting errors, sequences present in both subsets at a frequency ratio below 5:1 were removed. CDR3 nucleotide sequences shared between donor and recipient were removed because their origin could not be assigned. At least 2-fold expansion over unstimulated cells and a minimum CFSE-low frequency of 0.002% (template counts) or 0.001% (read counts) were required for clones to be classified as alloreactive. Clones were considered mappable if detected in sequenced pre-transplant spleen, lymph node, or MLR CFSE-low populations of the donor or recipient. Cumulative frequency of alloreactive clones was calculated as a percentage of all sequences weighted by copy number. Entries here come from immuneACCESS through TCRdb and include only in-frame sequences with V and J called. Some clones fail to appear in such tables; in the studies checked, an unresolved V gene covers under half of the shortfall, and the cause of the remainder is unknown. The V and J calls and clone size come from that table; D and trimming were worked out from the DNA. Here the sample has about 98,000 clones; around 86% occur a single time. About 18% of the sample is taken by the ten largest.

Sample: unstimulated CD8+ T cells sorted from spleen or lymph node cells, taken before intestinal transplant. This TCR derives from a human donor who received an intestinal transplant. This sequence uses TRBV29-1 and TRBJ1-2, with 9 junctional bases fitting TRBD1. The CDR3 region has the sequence CSVEDRGEYGYTF. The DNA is TGCAGCGTGGAGGACAGGGGCGAGTATGGCTACACCTTC.